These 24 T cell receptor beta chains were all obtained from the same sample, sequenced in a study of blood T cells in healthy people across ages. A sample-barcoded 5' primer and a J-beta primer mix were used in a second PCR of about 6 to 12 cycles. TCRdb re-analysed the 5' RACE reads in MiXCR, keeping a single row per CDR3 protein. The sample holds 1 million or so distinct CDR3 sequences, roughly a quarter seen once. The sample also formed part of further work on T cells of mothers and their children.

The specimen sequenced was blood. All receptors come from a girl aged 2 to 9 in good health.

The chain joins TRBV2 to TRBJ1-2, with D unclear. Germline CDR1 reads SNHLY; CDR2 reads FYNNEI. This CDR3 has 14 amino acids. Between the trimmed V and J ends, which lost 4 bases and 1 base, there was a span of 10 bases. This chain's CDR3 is CASSVDTYNYGYTF. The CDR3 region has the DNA TGTGCCAGCAGTGTAGATACCTATAACTATGGCTACACCTTC. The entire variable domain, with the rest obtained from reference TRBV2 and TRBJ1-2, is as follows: EPEVTQTPSHQVTQMGQEVILRCVPISNHLYFYWYRQILGQKVEFLVSFYNNEISEKSEIFDDQFSVERPDGSNFTLKIRSTKLEDSAMYFCASSVDTYNYGYTFGSGTRLTVV.

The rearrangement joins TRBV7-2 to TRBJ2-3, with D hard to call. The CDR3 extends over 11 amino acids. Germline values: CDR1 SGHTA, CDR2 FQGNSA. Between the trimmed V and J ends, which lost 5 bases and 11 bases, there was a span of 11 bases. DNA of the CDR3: TGTGCCAGCAGCATTCACAGTGGGCAGTATTTT. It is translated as CASSIHSGQYF.

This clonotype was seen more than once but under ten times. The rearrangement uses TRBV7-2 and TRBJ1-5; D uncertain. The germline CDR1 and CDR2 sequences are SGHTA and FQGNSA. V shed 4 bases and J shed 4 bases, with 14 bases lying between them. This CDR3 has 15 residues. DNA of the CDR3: TGTGCCAGCAGCTCGACCTCGGGATGGAATCAGCCCCAGCATTTT. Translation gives CASSSTSGWNQPQHF. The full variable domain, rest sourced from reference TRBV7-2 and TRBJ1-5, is GAGVSQSPSNKVTEKGKDVELRCDPISGHTALYWYRQSLGQGLEFLIYFQGNSAPDKSGLPSDRFSAERTGGSVSTLTIQRTQQEDSAVYLCASSSTSGWNQPQHFGDGTRLSIL.

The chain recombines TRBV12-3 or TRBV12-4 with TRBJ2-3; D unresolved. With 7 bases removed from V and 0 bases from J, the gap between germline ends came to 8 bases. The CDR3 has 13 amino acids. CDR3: CASIGLSTDTQYF. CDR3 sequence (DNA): TGTGCCAGCATTGGGCTGAGCACAGATACGCAGTATTTT.

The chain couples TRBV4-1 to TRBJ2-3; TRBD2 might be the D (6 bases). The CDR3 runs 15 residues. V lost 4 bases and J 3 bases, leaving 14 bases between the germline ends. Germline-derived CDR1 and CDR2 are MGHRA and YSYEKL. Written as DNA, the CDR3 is TGCGCCAGCAGCCTCACTAGCTACGGGACAGATACGCAGTATTTT. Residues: CASSLTSYGTDTQYF.

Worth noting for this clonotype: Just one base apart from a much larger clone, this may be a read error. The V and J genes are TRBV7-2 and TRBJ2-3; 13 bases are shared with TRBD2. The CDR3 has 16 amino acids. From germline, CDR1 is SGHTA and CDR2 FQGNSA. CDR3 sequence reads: CASTLLAGGLADMQYF. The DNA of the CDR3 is TGTGCCAGCACCCTACTAGCGGGGGGGCTCGCAGATATGCAGTATTTT.

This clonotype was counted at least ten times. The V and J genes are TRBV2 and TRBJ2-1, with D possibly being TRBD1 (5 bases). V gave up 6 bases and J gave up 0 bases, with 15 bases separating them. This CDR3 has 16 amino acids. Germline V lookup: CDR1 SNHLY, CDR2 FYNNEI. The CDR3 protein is CASRDDSLSSYNEQFF. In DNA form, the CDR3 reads TGTGCCAGCAGAGACGACAGCTTAAGCTCCTACAATGAGCAGTTCTTC.

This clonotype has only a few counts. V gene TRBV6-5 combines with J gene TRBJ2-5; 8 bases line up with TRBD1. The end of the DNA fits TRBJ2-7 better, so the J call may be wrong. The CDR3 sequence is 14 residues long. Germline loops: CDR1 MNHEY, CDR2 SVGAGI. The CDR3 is CASRVGQGDYEQYF. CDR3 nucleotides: TGTGCCAGCAGGGTCGGACAGGGAGACTACGAGCAGTACTTC.

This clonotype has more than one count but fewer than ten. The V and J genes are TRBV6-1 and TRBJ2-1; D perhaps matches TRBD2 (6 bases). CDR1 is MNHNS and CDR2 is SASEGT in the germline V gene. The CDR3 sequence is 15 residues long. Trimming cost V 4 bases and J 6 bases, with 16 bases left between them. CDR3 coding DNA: TGTGCCAGCAGTGCAGTTCGGGAGCAGGTCAATGAGCAGTTCTTC. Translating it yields CASSAVREQVNEQFF.

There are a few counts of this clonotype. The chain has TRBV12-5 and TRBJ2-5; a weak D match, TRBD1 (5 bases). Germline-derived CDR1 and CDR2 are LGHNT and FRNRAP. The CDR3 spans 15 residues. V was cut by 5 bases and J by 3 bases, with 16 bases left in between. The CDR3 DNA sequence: TGTGCTAGTGGTCATGACAGTCAATTCGAAGAGACCCAGTACTTC. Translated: CASGHDSQFEETQYF.

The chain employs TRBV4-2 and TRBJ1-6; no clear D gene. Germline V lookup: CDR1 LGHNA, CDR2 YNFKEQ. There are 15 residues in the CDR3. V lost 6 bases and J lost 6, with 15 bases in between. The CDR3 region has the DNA TGTGCCAGCAGAGACCGCCGTTGGAGTAATTCACCCCTCCACTTT. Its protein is CASRDRRWSNSPLHF.

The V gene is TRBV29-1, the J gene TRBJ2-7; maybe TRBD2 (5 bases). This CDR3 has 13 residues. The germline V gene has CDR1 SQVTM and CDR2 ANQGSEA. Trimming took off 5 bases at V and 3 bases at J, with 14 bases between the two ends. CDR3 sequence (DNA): TGCAGCGTTCGGCCCCGGGAACACTACGAGCAGTACTTC. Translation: CSVRPREHYEQYF.

CDR3 residues: CASGSGGTEAFF. In DNA form, the CDR3 reads TGTGCCAGCGGATCAGGAGGCACTGAAGCTTTCTTT. The chain employs TRBV25-1 and TRBJ1-1; D is unclear. The germline V gene encodes CDR1 MGHDK and CDR2 SYGVNS. CDR3 length: 12 residues. V lost 8 bases to trimming and J lost 4 bases, with 11 bases between them.

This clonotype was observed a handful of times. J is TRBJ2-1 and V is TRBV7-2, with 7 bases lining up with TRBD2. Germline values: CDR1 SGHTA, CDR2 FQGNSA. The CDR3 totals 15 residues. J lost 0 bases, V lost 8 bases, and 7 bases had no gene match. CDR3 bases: TGTGCCAGCGTTCGGTCGGGAGGCTCCTACAATGAGCAGTTCTTC. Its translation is CASVRSGGSYNEQFF.

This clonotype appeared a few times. The CDR3 sequence: CASSYSGVNIQYF. In DNA form, the CDR3 reads TGTGCCAGCAGTTATAGCGGGGTCAACATTCAGTACTTC. The chain couples TRBV6-2 or TRBV6-3 to TRBJ2-4, with 8 bases that match TRBD2. Germline CDR1 reads MNHEY; CDR2 reads SVGEGT. The length of the CDR3 is 13 residues. V shed 3 bases, J shed 7 bases, and the junction held 2 bases outside the gene matches.

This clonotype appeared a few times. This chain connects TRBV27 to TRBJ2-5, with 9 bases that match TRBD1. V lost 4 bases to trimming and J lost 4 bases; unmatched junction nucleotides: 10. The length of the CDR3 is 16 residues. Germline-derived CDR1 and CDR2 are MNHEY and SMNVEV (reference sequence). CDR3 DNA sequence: TGTGCCAGCAGTTCGGCCGGGACAGGGTTTTTAGAGACCCAGTACTTC. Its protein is CASSSAGTGFLETQYF.

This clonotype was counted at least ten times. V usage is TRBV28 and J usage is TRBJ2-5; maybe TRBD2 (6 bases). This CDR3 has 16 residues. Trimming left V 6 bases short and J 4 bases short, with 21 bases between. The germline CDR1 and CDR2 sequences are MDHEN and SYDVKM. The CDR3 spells CASRELAGGGAETQYF. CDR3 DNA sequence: TGTGCCAGCAGGGAGCTAGCTGGCGGAGGGGCAGAGACCCAGTACTTC. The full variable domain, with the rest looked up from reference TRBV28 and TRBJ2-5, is DVKVTQSSRYLVKRTGEKVFLECVQDMDHENMFWYRQDPGLGLRLIYFSYDVKMKEKGDIPEGYSVSREKKERFSLILESASTNQTSMYLCASRELAGGGAETQYFGPGTRLLVL.

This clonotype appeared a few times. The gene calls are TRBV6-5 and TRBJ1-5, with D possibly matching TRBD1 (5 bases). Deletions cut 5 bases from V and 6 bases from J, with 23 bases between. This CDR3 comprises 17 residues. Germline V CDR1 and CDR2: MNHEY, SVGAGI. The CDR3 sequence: CASSTLPVGGRIQPQHF. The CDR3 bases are TGTGCCAGCAGTACACTACCGGTCGGGGGGAGGATTCAGCCCCAGCATTTT.

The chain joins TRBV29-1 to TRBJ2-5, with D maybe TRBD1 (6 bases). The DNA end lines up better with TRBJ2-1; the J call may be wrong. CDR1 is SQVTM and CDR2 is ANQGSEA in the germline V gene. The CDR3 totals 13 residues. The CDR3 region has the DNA TGCAGCGTCCCCGGGACACGAGGATCGGAGCAGTTCTTC. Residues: CSVPGTRGSEQFF.

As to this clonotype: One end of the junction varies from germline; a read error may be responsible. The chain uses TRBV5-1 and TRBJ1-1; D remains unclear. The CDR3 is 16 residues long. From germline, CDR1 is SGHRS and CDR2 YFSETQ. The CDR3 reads CASSLGGPQAPLEAFF. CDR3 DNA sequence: TGCGCCAGCAGTTTGGGAGGCCCCCAGGCACCCCTTGAAGCTTTCTTT. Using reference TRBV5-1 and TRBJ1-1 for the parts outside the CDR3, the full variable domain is KAGVTQTPRYLIKTRGQQVTLSCSPISGHRSVSWYQQTPGQGLQFLFEYFSETQRNKGNFPGRFSGRQFSNSRSEMNVSTLELGDSALYLCASSLGGPQAPLEAFFGQGTRLTVV.

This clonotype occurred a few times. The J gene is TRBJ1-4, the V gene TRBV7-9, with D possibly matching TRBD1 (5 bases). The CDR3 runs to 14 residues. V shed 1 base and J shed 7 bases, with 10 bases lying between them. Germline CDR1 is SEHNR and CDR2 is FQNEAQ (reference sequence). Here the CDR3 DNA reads TGTGCCAGCAGCTTAGGGGCAGGGAGTGAAAAACTGTTTTTT. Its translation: CASSLGAGSEKLFF.

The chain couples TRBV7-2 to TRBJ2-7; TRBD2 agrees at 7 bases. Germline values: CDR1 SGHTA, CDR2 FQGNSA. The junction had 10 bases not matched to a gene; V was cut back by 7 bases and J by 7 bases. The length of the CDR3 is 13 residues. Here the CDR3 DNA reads TGTGCCAGCACCGGGACTATTTTGGGGGAGCAGTACTTC. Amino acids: CASTGTILGEQYF.

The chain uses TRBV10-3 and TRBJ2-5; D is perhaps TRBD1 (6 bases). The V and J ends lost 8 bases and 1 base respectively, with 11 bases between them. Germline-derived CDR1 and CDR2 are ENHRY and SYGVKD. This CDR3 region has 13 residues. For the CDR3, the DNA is TGTGCCATCGGGACATCCTCCCAAGAGACCCAGTACTTC. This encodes CAIGTSSQETQYF.

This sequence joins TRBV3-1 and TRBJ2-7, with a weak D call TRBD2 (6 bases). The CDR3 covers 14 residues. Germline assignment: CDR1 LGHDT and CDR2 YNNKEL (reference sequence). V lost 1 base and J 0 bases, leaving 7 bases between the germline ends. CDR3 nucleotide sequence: TGTGCCAGCAGCCAAGTGGACTACTCCTACGAGCAGTACTTC. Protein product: CASSQVDYSYEQYF.